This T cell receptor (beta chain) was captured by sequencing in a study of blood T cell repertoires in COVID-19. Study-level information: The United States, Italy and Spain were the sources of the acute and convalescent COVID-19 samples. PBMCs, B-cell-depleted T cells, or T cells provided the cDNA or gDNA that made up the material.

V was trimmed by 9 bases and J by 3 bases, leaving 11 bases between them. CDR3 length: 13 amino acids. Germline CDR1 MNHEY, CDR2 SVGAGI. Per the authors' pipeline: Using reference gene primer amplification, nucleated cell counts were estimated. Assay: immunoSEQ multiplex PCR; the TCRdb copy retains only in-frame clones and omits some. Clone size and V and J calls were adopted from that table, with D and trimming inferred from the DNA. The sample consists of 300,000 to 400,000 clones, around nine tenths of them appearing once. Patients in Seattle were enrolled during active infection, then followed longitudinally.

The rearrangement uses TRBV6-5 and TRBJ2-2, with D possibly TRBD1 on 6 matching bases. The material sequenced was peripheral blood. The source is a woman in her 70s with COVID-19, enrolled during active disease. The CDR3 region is CASSGVHTGELFF. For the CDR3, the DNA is TGTGCCAGTTCAGGGGTTCACACCGGGGAGCTGTTTTTT.